This entry features one T cell receptor (beta chain) sequence. The sample is drawn from a study of blood T cell repertoires in COVID-19. Study as a whole: The origin of the acute and convalescent COVID-19 samples was the United States, Italy and Spain.

Methods used by the authors: Estimation of nucleated cell counts relied on the amplification of reference gene primers. The assay was immunoSEQ multiplex PCR, and TCRdb's table has in-frame clones only and misses some. V and J calls and clone size are those listed in that table; D and trimming were worked out from the DNA. The repertoire consists of under 300,000 clones, with approximately 80% occurring once and the leading ten covering 4%. The sequenced sample consisted of peripheral blood. The sequence was collected from a woman aged 40 to 50 with active or convalescent COVID-19.

In DNA, the CDR3 is TGTGCCAGCAGCCCCGGGACAGGGGGTAATCAGCCCCAGCATTTT. Amino acid sequence: CASSPGTGGNQPQHF. J is TRBJ1-5 and V is TRBV27; 11 positions agree with TRBD1. This CDR3 comprises 15 residues. Germline CDR1 MNHEY, CDR2 SMNVEV (reference sequence). With 6 bases clipped from V and 4 bases from J, the junction kept 5 bases outside the gene matches.